This T cell receptor beta chain was obtained from a study of blood T cell repertoires in COVID-19. On the study more broadly: Acute and convalescent COVID-19 samples came from the United States, Italy and Spain. PBMCs, B-cell-depleted T cells, or T cells provided the cDNA or gDNA that made up the material.

Enrollment of patients from Seattle took place during active infection, with longitudinal follow-up. The CDR3 covers 16 residues. Germline V gene sequence: CDR1 LGHNA, CDR2 YSLEER. With 1 base removed from V and 10 bases from J, the gap between germline ends came to 17 bases. In the source study's methods: Researchers report that nucleated cell counts were estimated from reference gene primer amplification. Assay used: immunoSEQ multiplex PCR; TCRdb lists only in-frame clones, some missing. The V and J calls and clone size were taken over from that table, and D and trimming were inferred from the DNA. This sample has 250,000 to 350,000 clones, with about 85% found just once.

The clonotype originates from a human donor with COVID-19, enrolled during active disease. The donor label of this sample is uncertain. This chain joins TRBV4-3 and TRBJ1-6; D gene uncertain. Source material: peripheral blood. CDR3: CASSQGPYNEGSPLHF. CDR3 nucleotide sequence: TGCGCCAGCAGCCAAGGCCCGTATAATGAGGGCTCACCCCTCCACTTT.